This T cell receptor beta chain was identified in a study of prognosis after radiotherapy for stage I lung cancer. General study results and limits: Compared with a median of 10,088 beforehand, unique TCR clone counts dropped to 6,861 after stereotactic body radiation therapy.

This clonotype was detected ten times or more. Antigen: not known. Researchers used two-round multiplex PCR to amplify TCR beta CDR3 starting from genomic DNA. The first round of PCR was done with primers that matched each TRBV and TRBJ gene. TCRdb independently ran MiXCR on the multiplex PCR reads; one entry per CDR3 protein. This table has 20,000 to 30,000 distinct CDR3 sequences, about 41% appearing once. The sample here was PBMCs, taken before or after stereotactic body radiation therapy (not recorded which). This receptor was taken from a donor aged 50 or older with non-small cell lung cancer.

CDR3 nucleotide sequence: TGCAGTGCTAGGGGGGGGACAGGGTATAACACTGAAGCTTTCTTT. It yields the protein CSARGGTGYNTEAFF. This chain connects TRBV20-1 to TRBJ1-1, with 9 positions matching TRBD1. V dropped 3 bases and J dropped 2; count of bases not matched to a gene: 7. Per germline, CDR1 DFQATT and CDR2 SNEGSKA (reference sequence). The CDR3 spans 15 residues.